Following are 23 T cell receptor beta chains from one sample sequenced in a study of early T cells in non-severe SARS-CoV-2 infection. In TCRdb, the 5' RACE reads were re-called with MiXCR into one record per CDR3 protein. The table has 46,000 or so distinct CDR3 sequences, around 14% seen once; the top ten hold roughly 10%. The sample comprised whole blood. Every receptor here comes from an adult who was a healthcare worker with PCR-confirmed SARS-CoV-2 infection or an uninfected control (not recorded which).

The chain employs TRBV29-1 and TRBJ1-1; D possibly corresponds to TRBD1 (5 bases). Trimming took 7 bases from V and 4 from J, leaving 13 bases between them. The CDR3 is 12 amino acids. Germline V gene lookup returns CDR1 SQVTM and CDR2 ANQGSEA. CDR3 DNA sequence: TGCAGCGGAACCTGGAGGGGCACTGAAGCTTTCTTT. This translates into CSGTWRGTEAFF.

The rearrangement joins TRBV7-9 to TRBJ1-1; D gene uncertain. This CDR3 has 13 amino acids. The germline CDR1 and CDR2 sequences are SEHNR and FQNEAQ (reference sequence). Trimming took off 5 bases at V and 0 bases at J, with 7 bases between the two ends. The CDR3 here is CASSPFMNTEAFF. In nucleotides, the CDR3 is TGTGCCAGCAGCCCGTTCATGAACACTGAAGCTTTCTTT.

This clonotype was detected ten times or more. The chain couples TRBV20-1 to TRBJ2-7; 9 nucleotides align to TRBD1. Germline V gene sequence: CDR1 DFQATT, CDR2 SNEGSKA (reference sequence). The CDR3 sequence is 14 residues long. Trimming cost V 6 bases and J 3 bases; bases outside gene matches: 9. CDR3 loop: CSARTGGAGYEQYF. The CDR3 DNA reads TGCAGTGCGAGAACAGGGGGCGCCGGCTACGAGCAGTACTTC.

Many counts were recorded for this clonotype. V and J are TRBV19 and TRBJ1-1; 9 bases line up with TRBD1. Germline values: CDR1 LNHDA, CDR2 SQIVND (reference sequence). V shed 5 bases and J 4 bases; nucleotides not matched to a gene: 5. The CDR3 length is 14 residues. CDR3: CASSQQGAGTEAFF. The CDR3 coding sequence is TGTGCCAGTAGTCAACAGGGGGCCGGCACTGAAGCTTTCTTT.

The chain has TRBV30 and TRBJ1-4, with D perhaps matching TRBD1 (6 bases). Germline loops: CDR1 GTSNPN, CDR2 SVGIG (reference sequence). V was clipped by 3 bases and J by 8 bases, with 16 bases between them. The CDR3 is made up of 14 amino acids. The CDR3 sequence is CAWRAFGGGEKLFF. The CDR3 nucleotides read TGTGCCTGGAGAGCCTTTGGAGGGGGGGAAAAACTGTTTTTT.

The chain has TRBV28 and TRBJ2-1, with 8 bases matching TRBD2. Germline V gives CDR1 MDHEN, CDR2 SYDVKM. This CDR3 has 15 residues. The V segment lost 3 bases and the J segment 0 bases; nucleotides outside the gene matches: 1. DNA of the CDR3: TGTGCCAGCAGTTTGGCGGGAGGCTCCTACAATGAGCAGTTCTTC. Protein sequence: CASSLAGGSYNEQFF.

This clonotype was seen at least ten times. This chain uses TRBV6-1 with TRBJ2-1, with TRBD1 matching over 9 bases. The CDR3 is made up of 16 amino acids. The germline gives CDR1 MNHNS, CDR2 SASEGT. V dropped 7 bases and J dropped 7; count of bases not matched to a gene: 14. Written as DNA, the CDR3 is TGTGCCAGCATCAAGAACCCGGGACAGGGTAGGAATGAGCAGTTCTTC. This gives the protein CASIKNPGQGRNEQFF.

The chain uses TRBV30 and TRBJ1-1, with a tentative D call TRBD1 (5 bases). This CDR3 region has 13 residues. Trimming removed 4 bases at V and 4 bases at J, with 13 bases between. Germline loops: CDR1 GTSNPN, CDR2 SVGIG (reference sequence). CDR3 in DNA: TGTGCCTGGATCGTAGACAGAGGCACTGAAGCTTTCTTT. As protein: CAWIVDRGTEAFF. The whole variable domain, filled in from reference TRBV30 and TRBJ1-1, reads SQTIHQWPATLVQPVGSPLSLECTVEGTSNPNLYWYRQAAGRGLQLLFYSVGIGQISSEVPQNLSASRPQDRQFILSSKKLLLSDSGFYLCAWIVDRGTEAFFGQGTRLTVV.

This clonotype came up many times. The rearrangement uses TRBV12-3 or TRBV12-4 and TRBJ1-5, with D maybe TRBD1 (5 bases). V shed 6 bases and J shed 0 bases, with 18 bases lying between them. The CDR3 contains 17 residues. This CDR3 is CASSKTETSYSNQPQHF. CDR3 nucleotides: TGTGCCAGCAGCAAGACAGAGACATCCTATAGCAATCAGCCCCAGCATTTT.

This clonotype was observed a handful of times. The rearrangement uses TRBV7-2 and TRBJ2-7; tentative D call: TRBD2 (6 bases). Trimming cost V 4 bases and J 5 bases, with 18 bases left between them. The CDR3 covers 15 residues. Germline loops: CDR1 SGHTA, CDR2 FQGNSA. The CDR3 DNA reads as TGTGCCAGCAGCTCGGGGCCGGGGAGGACCCACGAGCAGTACTTC. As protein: CASSSGPGRTHEQYF.

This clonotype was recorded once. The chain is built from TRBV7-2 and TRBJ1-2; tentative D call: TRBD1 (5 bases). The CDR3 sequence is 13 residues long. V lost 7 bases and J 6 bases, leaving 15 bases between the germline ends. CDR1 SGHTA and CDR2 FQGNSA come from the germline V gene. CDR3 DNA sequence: TGTGCCAGCAACTCACCCTCCAGGGATGGCTACACCTTC. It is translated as CASNSPSRDGYTF.

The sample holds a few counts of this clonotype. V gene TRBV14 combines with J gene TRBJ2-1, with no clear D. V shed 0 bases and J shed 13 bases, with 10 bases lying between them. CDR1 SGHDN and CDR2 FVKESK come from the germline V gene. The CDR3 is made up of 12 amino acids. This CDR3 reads CASSQDWQIQFF. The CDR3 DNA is TGTGCCAGCAGCCAAGATTGGCAGATACAGTTCTTC.

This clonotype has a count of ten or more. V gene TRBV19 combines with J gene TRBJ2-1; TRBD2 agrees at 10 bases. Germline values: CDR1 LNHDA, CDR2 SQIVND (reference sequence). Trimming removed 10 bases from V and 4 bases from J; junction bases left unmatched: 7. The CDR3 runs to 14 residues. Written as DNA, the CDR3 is TGTGCCATCTCCCCGGGACTAGCGTACAATGAGCAGTTCTTC. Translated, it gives CAISPGLAYNEQFF. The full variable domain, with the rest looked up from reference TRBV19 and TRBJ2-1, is DGGITQSPKYLFRKEGQNVTLSCEQNLNHDAMYWYRQDPGQGLRLIYYSQIVNDFQKGDIAEGYSVSREKKESFPLTVTSAQKNPTAFYLCAISPGLAYNEQFFGPGTRLTVL.

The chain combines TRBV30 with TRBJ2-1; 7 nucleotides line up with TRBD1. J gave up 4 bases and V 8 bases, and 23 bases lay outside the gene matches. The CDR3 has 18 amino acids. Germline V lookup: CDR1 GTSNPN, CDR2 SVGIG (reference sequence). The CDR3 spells CALTPGQPPYSRYNEQFF. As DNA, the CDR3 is TGTGCCCTGACCCCGGGACAGCCACCTTACTCGAGATACAATGAGCAGTTCTTC.

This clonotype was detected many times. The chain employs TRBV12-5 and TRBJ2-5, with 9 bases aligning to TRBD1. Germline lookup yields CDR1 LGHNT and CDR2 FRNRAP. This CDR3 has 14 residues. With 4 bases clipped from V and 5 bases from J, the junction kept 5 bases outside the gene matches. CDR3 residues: CASGSGQGMETQYF. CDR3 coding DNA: TGTGCTAGTGGTTCGGGACAGGGAATGGAGACCCAGTACTTC.

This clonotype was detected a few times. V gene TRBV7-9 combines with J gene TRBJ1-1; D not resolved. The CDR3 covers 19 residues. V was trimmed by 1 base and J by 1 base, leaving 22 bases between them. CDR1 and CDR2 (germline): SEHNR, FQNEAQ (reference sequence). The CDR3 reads CASSLERSTYGLRNTEAFF. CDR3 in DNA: TGTGCCAGCAGCTTAGAGAGATCGACGTACGGACTCAGGAACACTGAAGCTTTCTTT.

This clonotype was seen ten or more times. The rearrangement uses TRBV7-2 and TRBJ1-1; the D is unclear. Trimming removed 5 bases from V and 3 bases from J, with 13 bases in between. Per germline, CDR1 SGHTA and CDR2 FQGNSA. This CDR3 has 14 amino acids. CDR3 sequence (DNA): TGTGCCAGCAGCCTACGGAGAGGCGACACTGAAGCTTTCTTT. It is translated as CASSLRRGDTEAFF.

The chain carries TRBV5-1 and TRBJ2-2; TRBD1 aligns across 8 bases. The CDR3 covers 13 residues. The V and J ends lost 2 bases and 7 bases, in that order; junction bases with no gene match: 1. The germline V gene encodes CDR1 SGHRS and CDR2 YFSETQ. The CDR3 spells CASSLGQGGELFF. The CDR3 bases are TGCGCCAGCAGCTTAGGACAGGGCGGGGAGCTGTTTTTT.

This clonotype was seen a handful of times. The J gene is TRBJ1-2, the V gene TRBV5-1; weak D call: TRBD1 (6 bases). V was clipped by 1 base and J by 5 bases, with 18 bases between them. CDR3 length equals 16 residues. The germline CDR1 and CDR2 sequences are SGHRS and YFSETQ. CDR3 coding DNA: TGCGCCAGCAGCTTGTCCGGGGGGCAGGACCGGTATGGCTACACCTTC. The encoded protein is CASSLSGGQDRYGYTF.

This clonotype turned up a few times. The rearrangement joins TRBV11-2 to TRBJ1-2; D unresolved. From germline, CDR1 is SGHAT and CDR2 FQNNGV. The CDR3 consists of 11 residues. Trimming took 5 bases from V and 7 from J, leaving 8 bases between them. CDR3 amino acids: CASSHGIGYTF. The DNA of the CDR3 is TGTGCCAGCAGCCACGGAATTGGCTACACCTTC.

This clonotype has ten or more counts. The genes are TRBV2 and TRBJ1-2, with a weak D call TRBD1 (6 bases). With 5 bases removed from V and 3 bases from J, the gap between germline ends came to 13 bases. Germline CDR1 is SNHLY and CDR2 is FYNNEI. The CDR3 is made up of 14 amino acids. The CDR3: CASSPRRGDYGYTF. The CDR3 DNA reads TGTGCCAGCAGTCCCCGTAGGGGGGACTATGGCTACACCTTC.

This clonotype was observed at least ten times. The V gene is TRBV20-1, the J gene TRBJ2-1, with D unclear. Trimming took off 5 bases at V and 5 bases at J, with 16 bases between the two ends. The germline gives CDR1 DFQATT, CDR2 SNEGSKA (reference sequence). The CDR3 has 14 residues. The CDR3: CSAAWRSNHNEQFF. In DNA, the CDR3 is TGCAGTGCTGCCTGGCGGTCCAACCACAATGAGCAGTTCTTC.

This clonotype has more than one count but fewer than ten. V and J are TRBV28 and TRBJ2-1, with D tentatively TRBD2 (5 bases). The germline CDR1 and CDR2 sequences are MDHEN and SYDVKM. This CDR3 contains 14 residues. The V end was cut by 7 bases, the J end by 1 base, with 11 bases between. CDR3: CASKEAVSYNEQFF. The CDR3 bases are TGTGCCAGCAAGGAGGCGGTGTCCTACAATGAGCAGTTCTTC.